Sequencing of this T cell receptor beta chain was carried out in a study of shared clonotypes between healthy human individuals. At the deep level, the assay was run. Assay used: immunoSEQ multiplex PCR; TCRdb lists only in-frame clones, some missing. The sample consists of hundreds of thousands of clones, around 73% of them appearing once. Germline CDR1 and CDR2: MDHEN and SYDVKM. Trimming removed 5 bases at V and 5 bases at J, with 15 bases between. This CDR3 is built from 15 residues. V and J are TRBV28 and TRBJ1-4; D is undetermined. Sequenced material: memory CD4+ T cells sorted from blood. Sample subset: CD45RA-negative fraction. This sequence was found in a woman in her twenties or thirties in good health. The CDR3 region is CASSPEDRRNEKLFF. The DNA of the CDR3 is TGTGCCAGCAGTCCAGAGGACCGACGGAATGAAAAACTGTTTTTT.